These T cell receptor beta chains were read from a single sample in a study of blood T cell repertoires in COVID-19. TCRdb's table, derived via immunoSEQ multiplex PCR, lists solely in-frame clones and lacks some. Counted here are roughly 250,000 clones, around 90% occurring once; the ten biggest clones make up 2.6%. The specimen sequenced was PBMCs or T cells enriched from blood (not recorded which). The source of these receptors is a young woman with acute COVID-19. Each CDR3 is given with its conserved first and last residue. The order of the fields is J gene, D gene, clone size, V gene, CDR3 length, CDR3 DNA, CDR3 protein. The D gene is left open where the match is weak. Where a row states a size, it is once, few, many or the class of an expanded clone; other rows omit it.

j_call: TRBJ2-7; d_call: TRBD2; clone_size: NA; v_call: TRBV29-1; cdr3_length: 15; cdr3_nt: TGCAGCGCCCAAAGGCTAGCGGGGCCCACCTACGAGCAGTACTTC; cdr3_aa: CSAQRLAGPTYEQYF
j_call: TRBJ1-1; d_call: TRBD1; clone_size: NA; v_call: TRBV10-2; cdr3_length: 14; cdr3_nt: TGCGCCAGCAGTTCCGGACAGGGGGATACTGAAGCTTTCTTT; cdr3_aa: CASSSGQGDTEAFF
j_call: TRBJ2-7; d_call: NA; clone_size: NA; v_call: TRBV7-9; cdr3_length: 16; cdr3_nt: TGTGCCAGCAGCTTCCAGACCGGAGGTCTTTCCTACGAGCAGTACTTC; cdr3_aa: CASSFQTGGLSYEQYF
j_call: TRBJ1-4; d_call: TRBD1; clone_size: few; v_call: TRBV11-2; cdr3_length: 14; cdr3_nt: TGTGCCAGCAGCTTCGGACAGGGAACTGAAAAACTGTTTTTT; cdr3_aa: CASSFGQGTEKLFF
j_call: TRBJ2-3; d_call: TRBD2; clone_size: NA; v_call: TRBV5-1; cdr3_length: 19; cdr3_nt: TGCGCCAGCAGCCCTACCTCCGGGACTAGGGCGTCGGGCACAGATACGCAGTATTTT; cdr3_aa: CASSPTSGTRASGTDTQYF
j_call: TRBJ1-1; d_call: TRBD1; clone_size: NA; v_call: TRBV11-2; cdr3_length: 17; cdr3_nt: TGTGCCAGCAGCTTAGCGCAGGGGGCGCGAAAGAACACTGAAGCTTTCTTT; cdr3_aa: CASSLAQGARKNTEAFF
j_call: TRBJ2-7; d_call: NA; clone_size: NA; v_call: TRBV5-6; cdr3_length: 15; cdr3_nt: TGTGCCAGCAGCTTGCTAGGACAAACCCTCTACGAGCAGTACTTC; cdr3_aa: CASSLLGQTLYEQYF
j_call: TRBJ1-2; d_call: NA; clone_size: NA; v_call: TRBV19; cdr3_length: 15; cdr3_nt: TGTGCCAGTACAAGGTCCGTGGCGGGATCGCATGGCTACACCTTC; cdr3_aa: CASTRSVAGSHGYTF
j_call: TRBJ1-5; d_call: TRBD1; clone_size: NA; v_call: TRBV6-5; cdr3_length: 13; cdr3_nt: TGTGCCAGCAGCTGGACAGGGGGTCAGCCCCAGCATTTT; cdr3_aa: CASSWTGGQPQHF
j_call: TRBJ2-1; d_call: NA; clone_size: NA; v_call: TRBV18; cdr3_length: 14; cdr3_nt: TGTGCCAGCCGTGACAGGAGCTCCTACAATGAGCAGTTCTTC; cdr3_aa: CASRDRSSYNEQFF
j_call: TRBJ2-7; d_call: NA; clone_size: NA; v_call: TRBV6-6; cdr3_length: 14; cdr3_nt: TGTGCCAGCAGAAGGTCGGCAGGTCAAAGGGAGCAGTACTTC; cdr3_aa: CASRRSAGQREQYF
j_call: TRBJ2-2; d_call: TRBD2; clone_size: NA; v_call: TRBV19; cdr3_length: 15; cdr3_nt: TGTGCCAGTAGTATTAGCGGGGGGGACACCGGGGAGCTGTTTTTT; cdr3_aa: CASSISGGDTGELFF
j_call: TRBJ2-7; d_call: NA; clone_size: NA; v_call: TRBV9; cdr3_length: 13; cdr3_nt: TGTGCCAGCAGCACAGATCTTGACTACGAGCAGTACTTC; cdr3_aa: CASSTDLDYEQYF
j_call: TRBJ1-2; d_call: TRBD1; clone_size: NA; v_call: TRBV10-2; cdr3_length: 14; cdr3_nt: TGCGCCAGCAGGGGACAGGCCTCAAACTATGGCTACACCTTC; cdr3_aa: CASRGQASNYGYTF
j_call: TRBJ1-5; d_call: NA; clone_size: NA; v_call: TRBV12-3/TRBV12-4; cdr3_length: 13; cdr3_nt: TGTGCCAGCAATGAGGGAGTAAATCAGCCCCAGCATTTT; cdr3_aa: CASNEGVNQPQHF
j_call: TRBJ1-2; d_call: NA; clone_size: NA; v_call: TRBV5-1; cdr3_length: 18; cdr3_nt: TGCGCCAGCAGCCCCGAGCCCTTCGTCCCAGGGCTTTTCTATGGCTACACCTTC; cdr3_aa: CASSPEPFVPGLFYGYTF
j_call: TRBJ2-5; d_call: NA; clone_size: NA; v_call: TRBV5-4; cdr3_length: 15; cdr3_nt: TGTGCCAGCAGCTTGGCCCGCGACTTTCAAGAGACCCAGTACTTC; cdr3_aa: CASSLARDFQETQYF
j_call: TRBJ2-5; d_call: NA; clone_size: NA; v_call: TRBV5-1; cdr3_length: 15; cdr3_nt: TGCGCCAGCAGCTTGCGGGCTAGCCGACAAGAGACCCAGTACTTC; cdr3_aa: CASSLRASRQETQYF
j_call: TRBJ2-2; d_call: TRBD1; clone_size: NA; v_call: TRBV3-1/TRBV3-2; cdr3_length: 18; cdr3_nt: TGTGCCAGCAGCCTAGGCTTAAGACAGGGATCCGTGACCGGGGAGCTGTTTTTT; cdr3_aa: CASSLGLRQGSVTGELFF
j_call: TRBJ1-2; d_call: TRBD1; clone_size: NA; v_call: TRBV2; cdr3_length: 12; cdr3_nt: TGTGCCATCCATACAGGGGTAGGTGGCTACACCTTC; cdr3_aa: CAIHTGVGGYTF
j_call: TRBJ1-2; d_call: NA; clone_size: NA; v_call: TRBV4-3; cdr3_length: 16; cdr3_nt: TGCGCCAGCAGCCAAGATAAGGTGTGGGGGCTCGGTGGCTACACCTTC; cdr3_aa: CASSQDKVWGLGGYTF
j_call: TRBJ2-2; d_call: NA; clone_size: NA; v_call: TRBV7-7; cdr3_length: 14; cdr3_nt: TGTGCTAGCAGCTTGATCCTACACACCGGGGAGCTGTTTTTT; cdr3_aa: CASSLILHTGELFF
j_call: TRBJ1-2; d_call: NA; clone_size: NA; v_call: TRBV6-2/TRBV6-3; cdr3_length: 17; cdr3_nt: TGTGCCAGCAGTTACCAAACCGGGGACAAAGCTAACTATGGCTACACCTTC; cdr3_aa: CASSYQTGDKANYGYTF
j_call: TRBJ2-2; d_call: NA; clone_size: NA; v_call: TRBV10-3; cdr3_length: 14; cdr3_nt: TGTGCCATCACTAAGGACACGTACACCGGGGAGCTGTTTTTT; cdr3_aa: CAITKDTYTGELFF
j_call: TRBJ1-4; d_call: NA; clone_size: NA; v_call: TRBV5-8; cdr3_length: 13; cdr3_nt: TGTGCCAGCAGCTTCGAACTTAATGAAAAACTGTTTTTT; cdr3_aa: CASSFELNEKLFF
j_call: TRBJ2-1; d_call: NA; clone_size: NA; v_call: TRBV24-1; cdr3_length: 12; cdr3_nt: TGTAGTCGGGTAGCCGCCACCAATGAGCAGTTCTTC; cdr3_aa: CSRVAATNEQFF
j_call: TRBJ2-7; d_call: TRBD1; clone_size: NA; v_call: TRBV12-3/TRBV12-4; cdr3_length: 13; cdr3_nt: TGTGCCAGTTCCCTAGGGACAGACCCCGAGCAGTACTTC; cdr3_aa: CASSLGTDPEQYF
j_call: TRBJ1-5; d_call: TRBD1; clone_size: NA; v_call: TRBV3-1/TRBV3-2; cdr3_length: 13; cdr3_nt: TGTGCCAGCAGCCGGGACAGGGTCGATCCCCAGCATTTT; cdr3_aa: CASSRDRVDPQHF
j_call: TRBJ1-1; d_call: NA; clone_size: NA; v_call: TRBV5-1; cdr3_length: 14; cdr3_nt: TGCGCCAGCAGCTTGGTAGAGGGGGAAACTGAAGCTTTCTTT; cdr3_aa: CASSLVEGETEAFF
j_call: TRBJ2-2; d_call: NA; clone_size: NA; v_call: TRBV18; cdr3_length: 14; cdr3_nt: TGTGCCAGCTCACCGACAATCAACACCGGGGAGCTGTTTTTT; cdr3_aa: CASSPTINTGELFF
j_call: TRBJ2-7; d_call: TRBD1; clone_size: NA; v_call: TRBV9; cdr3_length: 14; cdr3_nt: TGTGCCAGCAGCGTCGGACAGGGGGACTACGAGCAGTACTTC; cdr3_aa: CASSVGQGDYEQYF
j_call: TRBJ2-1; d_call: TRBD2; clone_size: NA; v_call: TRBV4-1; cdr3_length: 16; cdr3_nt: TGCGCCAGCAGCCTAGGTTTGCGGGGGGGCGGGCATGAGCAGTTCTTC; cdr3_aa: CASSLGLRGGGHEQFF
j_call: TRBJ1-4; d_call: NA; clone_size: NA; v_call: TRBV30; cdr3_length: 12; cdr3_nt: TGTGCCTGGAAACCCACTCTGGAAAAACTGTTTTTT; cdr3_aa: CAWKPTLEKLFF
j_call: TRBJ1-3; d_call: NA; clone_size: NA; v_call: TRBV7-2; cdr3_length: 16; cdr3_nt: TGTGCCAGCAGCTTAGCTGGGCACTTTTCTGGAAACACCATATATTTT; cdr3_aa: CASSLAGHFSGNTIYF
j_call: TRBJ2-7; d_call: NA; clone_size: NA; v_call: TRBV4-1; cdr3_length: 15; cdr3_nt: TGCGCCAGCAGCCAAGAGGTAGCGTTATCCTACGAGCAGTACTTC; cdr3_aa: CASSQEVALSYEQYF
j_call: TRBJ1-3; d_call: NA; clone_size: NA; v_call: TRBV14; cdr3_length: 19; cdr3_nt: TGTGCCAGCAGCCAAACCCATCCGGGGTGGTCACCGGAGAGAAACACCATATATTTT; cdr3_aa: CASSQTHPGWSPERNTIYF
j_call: TRBJ1-2; d_call: NA; clone_size: NA; v_call: TRBV6-2/TRBV6-3; cdr3_length: 14; cdr3_nt: TGTGCCAGCAGTGACCATCAGGGTCTCTATGGCTACACCTTC; cdr3_aa: CASSDHQGLYGYTF
j_call: TRBJ1-5; d_call: NA; clone_size: once; v_call: TRBV28; cdr3_length: 13; cdr3_nt: TGTGCCAGCAGCAAGGGGGTGGGTCAGCCCCAGCATTTT; cdr3_aa: CASSKGVGQPQHF
j_call: TRBJ2-1; d_call: NA; clone_size: NA; v_call: TRBV29-1; cdr3_length: 14; cdr3_nt: TGCAGCGCCGAGGAGGGTCCTACTGGGGGTGAGCAGTTCTTC; cdr3_aa: CSAEEGPTGGEQFF
j_call: TRBJ2-2; d_call: TRBD1; clone_size: NA; v_call: TRBV10-3; cdr3_length: 15; cdr3_nt: TGTGCCATCAGTGTAAGGGGGCGCGGTACCGGGGAGCTGTTTTTT; cdr3_aa: CAISVRGRGTGELFF
j_call: TRBJ1-2; d_call: NA; clone_size: NA; v_call: TRBV5-5; cdr3_length: 15; cdr3_nt: TGTGCCAGCAGCTTGGGAGGAGCCTCGGGCTATGGCTACACCTTC; cdr3_aa: CASSLGGASGYGYTF
j_call: TRBJ1-6; d_call: TRBD1; clone_size: NA; v_call: TRBV5-6; cdr3_length: 18; cdr3_nt: TGTGCCAGCAGCCTTAGACAGGGGTTAAGCTCCTATAATTCACCCCTCCACTTT; cdr3_aa: CASSLRQGLSSYNSPLHF
j_call: TRBJ2-3; d_call: NA; clone_size: few; v_call: TRBV6-2/TRBV6-3; cdr3_length: 11; cdr3_nt: TGTGCCAGCAGTTACCCGGAGGCGCAGTATTTT; cdr3_aa: CASSYPEAQYF
j_call: TRBJ1-1; d_call: TRBD1; clone_size: few; v_call: TRBV7-9; cdr3_length: 18; cdr3_nt: TGTGCCAGCAGCTTTCTACGGGGACAGGGGGCTTGGAACACTGAAGCTTTCTTT; cdr3_aa: CASSFLRGQGAWNTEAFF
j_call: TRBJ2-7; d_call: TRBD1; clone_size: once; v_call: TRBV3-1/TRBV3-2; cdr3_length: 13; cdr3_nt: TGTGCCAGCAGCCTGGGACAGGTCTACGAGCAGTACTTC; cdr3_aa: CASSLGQVYEQYF
j_call: TRBJ2-3; d_call: TRBD2; clone_size: NA; v_call: TRBV5-6; cdr3_length: 12; cdr3_nt: TGTGCCAGCAGCTTCCTAGCGGGGGCTCAGTATTTT; cdr3_aa: CASSFLAGAQYF
j_call: TRBJ1-5; d_call: NA; clone_size: NA; v_call: TRBV6-6; cdr3_length: 14; cdr3_nt: TGTGCCAGCAGTTACTCGGTGAGGGATCAGCCCCAGCATTTT; cdr3_aa: CASSYSVRDQPQHF
j_call: TRBJ1-1; d_call: NA; clone_size: few; v_call: TRBV6-5; cdr3_length: 14; cdr3_nt: TGTGCCAGCGCCCACAGGGACCTGAACACTGAAGCTTTCTTT; cdr3_aa: CASAHRDLNTEAFF
j_call: TRBJ1-1; d_call: NA; clone_size: NA; v_call: TRBV4-1; cdr3_length: 15; cdr3_nt: TGCGCCAGCAGCCAAGAGTCAGGGACAAACACTGAAGCTTTCTTT; cdr3_aa: CASSQESGTNTEAFF
j_call: TRBJ1-4; d_call: NA; clone_size: NA; v_call: TRBV5-1; cdr3_length: 15; cdr3_nt: TGCGCCAGCAGCTCTAATGGGATAGGGAGTGAAAAACTGTTTTTT; cdr3_aa: CASSSNGIGSEKLFF
j_call: TRBJ2-5; d_call: NA; clone_size: NA; v_call: TRBV24-1; cdr3_length: 15; cdr3_nt: TGTGCCACCAGTGCTGCAGGGGGGAACCTAGAGACCCAGTACTTC; cdr3_aa: CATSAAGGNLETQYF
j_call: TRBJ2-2; d_call: TRBD1; clone_size: NA; v_call: TRBV12-5; cdr3_length: 16; cdr3_nt: TGTGCTAGTGGTTTGTCATCAGGGGGTTACACCGGGGAGCTGTTTTTT; cdr3_aa: CASGLSSGGYTGELFF
j_call: TRBJ1-6; d_call: NA; clone_size: few; v_call: TRBV10-3; cdr3_length: 16; cdr3_nt: TGTGCCATCAGGGGGGCATCTAGCTCCTATAATTCACCCCTCCACTTT; cdr3_aa: CAIRGASSSYNSPLHF
j_call: TRBJ2-7; d_call: TRBD2; clone_size: NA; v_call: TRBV3-1/TRBV3-2; cdr3_length: 14; cdr3_nt: TGTGCCAGCAGCCGACTAGCGGGGTCAGGGGAGCAGTACTTC; cdr3_aa: CASSRLAGSGEQYF
j_call: TRBJ2-3; d_call: NA; clone_size: once; v_call: TRBV6-5; cdr3_length: 15; cdr3_nt: TGTGCCAGCAGTACAGACAGAGGAGGCACAGATACGCAGTATTTT; cdr3_aa: CASSTDRGGTDTQYF